What follows are 6 T cell receptor beta chains derived from one specimen sequenced in a study of blood T cell repertoires in COVID-19 (dated by TCRdb to about 2020). Libraries were prepared through the immunoSEQ multiplex PCR assay. TCRdb's version of the immuneACCESS table is confined to in-frame rearrangements and falls short of the full clone set. An unresolved V gene accounts for under half of the shortfall where checked; the remainder is of unknown origin. Present in this sample are 130,000 or so clones, over 60% of which were seen just once. In total, the top ten clones hold approximately 16% of the sample. Source material: peripheral blood. These receptors were taken from a middle-aged man with acute or convalescent COVID-19.

V usage is TRBV30 and J usage is TRBJ1-1; D is possibly TRBD1 (6 bases). CDR1 and CDR2 (germline): GTSNPN, SVGIG (reference sequence). This CDR3 has 13 residues. Trimming shortened V by 5 bases and J by 1 base, and 11 bases separated the two germline ends. For the CDR3, the DNA is TGTGCCTGGTGTTTGACAGGGAACACTGAAGCTTTCTTT. Translated: CAWCLTGNTEAFF.

In regard to this clone: A much larger clone sits a single nucleotide away, making a read error possible. Other DNA sequences in the same sample also yield this CDR3. V gene TRBV2 combines with J gene TRBJ2-7, with 11 bases aligning to TRBD2. Per the germline V gene, CDR1 is SNHLY and CDR2 is FYNNEI. V gave up 6 bases and J gave up 0 bases; unmatched junction bases: 13. CDR3 length: 18 amino acids. The CDR3 reads CASSLGVSGGGTSYEQYF. The CDR3 DNA reads TGTGCCAGCAGCCTGGGGGTTAGCGGGGGGGGGACCTCCTACGAGCAGTACTTC. Drawing the rest from reference TRBV2 and TRBJ2-7, the complete variable domain is EPEVTQTPSHQVTQMGQEVILRCVPISNHLYFYWYRQILGQKVEFLVSFYNNEISEKSEIFDDQFSVERPDGSNFTLKIRSTKLEDSAMYFCASSLGVSGGGTSYEQYFGPGTRLTVT.

This clone was counted a single time. The chain links TRBV5-1 to TRBJ2-3, with 11 bases lining up with TRBD2. CDR1 is SGHRS and CDR2 is YFSETQ in the germline V gene. The CDR3 extends over 15 amino acids. Trimming at V came to 2 bases and at J to 4 bases, leaving 3 bases not matched to a gene. The CDR3 sequence is CASSFSGGASDTQYF. As DNA, the CDR3 is TGCGCCAGCAGCTTTAGCGGGGGGGCCTCAGATACGCAGTATTTT.

The chain uses TRBV3-1 (or the pseudogene TRBV3-2) and TRBJ2-3, with 9 bases that match TRBD1. This CDR3 is 17 amino acids long. Germline CDR1 and CDR2: LGHDT and YNNKEL (reference sequence). The V gene end was trimmed by 4 bases and the J gene end by 1 base; junction bases not matched to a gene: 9. DNA of the CDR3: TGTGCCAGCAGCCTACGGACAGGGGAAGAGGGCACAGATACGCAGTATTTT. It yields the protein CASSLRTGEEGTDTQYF.

This chain joins TRBV3-1 (or the pseudogene TRBV3-2) and TRBJ1-1, with TRBD1 as a possible D gene (5 bases). The CDR3 loop spans 13 amino acids. Trimming took off 0 bases at V and 10 bases at J, with 12 bases between the two ends. In germline, CDR1 is LGHDT, CDR2 YNNKEL (reference sequence). CDR3 sequence: CASSQDMGQGAFF. CDR3 nucleotides: TGTGCCAGCAGCCAAGATATGGGGCAGGGAGCTTTCTTT.

The CDR3 DNA reads TGTGCCAGCAGCACCCGACTAGCGGGGGGGGTAAGGCAAGAGACCCAGTACTTC. Amino acid sequence: CASSTRLAGGVRQETQYF. This chain uses TRBV13 with TRBJ2-5; the match to TRBD2 covers 14 bases. The V segment lost 5 bases and the J segment 2 bases; nucleotides outside the gene matches: 10. This CDR3 is 18 amino acids long. CDR1 is PRHDT and CDR2 is FYEKMQ in the germline V gene (reference sequence).